This T cell receptor (beta chain) came from a study of blood T cell repertoires in COVID-19. At the level of the study: Sites across the United States, Italy and Spain contributed samples from acute and convalescent COVID-19. PBMCs, B-cell-depleted T cells, or T cells were the source of the cDNA or gDNA that made up the material.

In the authors' methods: Quantification of nucleated cells was approximated via reference gene primer amplification. Measured with immunoSEQ multiplex PCR; TCRdb has only the in-frame clones, and not every one. The V and J calls and clone size were taken over from that table, and D and trimming were inferred from the DNA. The sample lists approximately 170,000 clones, about 86% seen once, with approximately 18% in the top ten. The CDR3 is 13 amino acids. Germline assignment: CDR1 SGHVS and CDR2 FQNEAQ. With 4 bases removed from V and 2 bases from J, the gap between germline ends came to 7 bases. The sequenced material came from peripheral blood. This receptor was taken from a woman aged 70-85 years who had recovered from COVID-19. The V call is TRBV7-8, the J call TRBJ2-3; unclear D gene. The CDR3 loop is CASSSTPTDTQYF. Here the CDR3 DNA reads TGTGCCAGCAGCTCTACCCCCACAGATACGCAGTATTTT.